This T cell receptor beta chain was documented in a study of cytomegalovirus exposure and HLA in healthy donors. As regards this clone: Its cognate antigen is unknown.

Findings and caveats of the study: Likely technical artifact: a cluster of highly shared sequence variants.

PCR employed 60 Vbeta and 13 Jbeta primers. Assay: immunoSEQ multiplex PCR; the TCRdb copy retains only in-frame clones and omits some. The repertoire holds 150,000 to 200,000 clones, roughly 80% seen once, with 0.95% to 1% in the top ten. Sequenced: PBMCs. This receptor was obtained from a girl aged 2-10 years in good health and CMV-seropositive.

In DNA form, the CDR3 reads TGTGCCAGCAGTGTGACAGGCGGCGAAAAACTGTTTTTT. This translates into CASSVTGGEKLFF. The V and J genes are TRBV6-1 and TRBJ1-4; TRBD1 is a possible D gene (6 bases). V was trimmed by 4 bases and J by 8 bases, leaving 11 bases between them. The CDR3 has 13 residues. The germline CDR1 and CDR2 sequences are MNHNS and SASEGT.